Detailed here is one TCR beta chain. At one end, the junction sequence differs from germline, possibly due to a read error. A modified ARM-PCR protocol with three rounds of nested PCR amplified TCRbeta. TCRdb redid the calling of the multiplex PCR reads with MiXCR, one entry per CDR3 protein. The sample consists of approximately 75,000 distinct CDR3 sequences, around 74% of them appearing once. This entry belongs to a study of tumor and adjacent non-tumor tissue in lung cancer. No cell sorting was done before RNA was extracted from the tissue. Germline V gives CDR1 MNHNY, CDR2 SVGAGI (reference sequence). The CDR3 covers 14 residues.

The sequence came from a woman in her forties or fifties with non-small cell lung cancer. The sequenced sample consisted of lung tumor tissue. V gene TRBV6-6 combines with J gene TRBJ2-3; either TRBD1 or TRBD2 may supply D (5 bases each). CDR3 sequence reads: CASSPRESTDTQCF. In nucleotides, the CDR3 is TGTGCCAGCAGTCCCAGGGAGAGCACAGATACGCAGTGTTTT.